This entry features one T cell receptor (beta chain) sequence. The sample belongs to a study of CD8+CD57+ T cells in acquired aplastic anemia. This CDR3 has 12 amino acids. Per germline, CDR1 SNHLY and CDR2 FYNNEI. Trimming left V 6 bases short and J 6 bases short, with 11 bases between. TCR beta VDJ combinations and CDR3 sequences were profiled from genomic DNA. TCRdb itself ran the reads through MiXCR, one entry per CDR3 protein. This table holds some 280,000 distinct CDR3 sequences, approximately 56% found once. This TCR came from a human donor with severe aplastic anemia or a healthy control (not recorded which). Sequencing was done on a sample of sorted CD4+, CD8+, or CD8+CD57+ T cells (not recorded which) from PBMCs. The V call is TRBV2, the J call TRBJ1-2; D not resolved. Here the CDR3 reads CASSLEGHGYTF. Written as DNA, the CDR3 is TGTGCCAGCAGCTTAGAGGGCCATGGCTACACCTTC.